These T cell receptor beta chains were read from a single sample in a study of T-cell memory formation after mild COVID-19. TCRdb ran MiXCR on the 5' RACE reads and lists one entry per CDR3 protein. The sample includes approximately 230,000 distinct CDR3 sequences, 16% of them seen just once. Sequencing was done on a sample of PBMCs or a T cell subset sorted from them (not recorded which). These receptor sequences come from a young man who had mild COVID-19 (a few samples of this study predate the infection). Cell type and time point are not known. Both conserved end residues are part of each CDR3. A D gene is named only where the DNA matches it firmly. Clone size appears in some rows only: once, few, many, or a class for an expanded clone.

d_gene,v_gene,j_gene,abundance,CDR3aa,CDR3nt
TRBD1,TRBV29-1,TRBJ2-1,-,CSVQRDRGYNEQFF,TGCAGCGTTCAACGGGACAGAGGGTACAATGAGCAGTTCTTC
-,TRBV6-5,TRBJ1-3,-,CASSYSQSSGNTIYF,TGTGCCAGCAGTTACTCTCAGAGCTCTGGAAACACCATATATTTT
-,TRBV4-3,TRBJ2-3,many,CASSQGSGDTDTQYF,TGCGCCAGCAGCCAAGGTTCGGGGGACACAGATACGCAGTATTTT
-,TRBV29-1,TRBJ2-5,few,CSVDRGAQETQYF,TGCAGCGTTGACCGGGGGGCCCAAGAGACCCAGTACTTC
-,TRBV20-1,TRBJ2-6,-,CSARASGSGANVLTF,TGCAGTGCTAGAGCTTCGGGGTCTGGGGCCAACGTCCTGACTTTC
-,TRBV7-8,TRBJ1-1,-,CASSWTASTEAFF,TGTGCCAGCAGCTGGACAGCTTCCACTGAAGCTTTCTTT
TRBD2,TRBV5-1,TRBJ2-3,-,CASSLGLAGGHDTQYF,TGCGCCAGCAGCTTGGGACTAGCGGGGGGGCACGATACGCAGTATTTT
-,TRBV29-1,TRBJ1-4,-,CSVLSEEKLFF,TGCAGCGTTTTAAGTGAGGAAAAACTGTTTTTT
TRBD2,TRBV6-6,TRBJ2-1,-,CASSYPTRLAGGSSANEQFF,TGTGCCAGCAGTTACCCTACCAGACTAGCGGGGGGGAGCTCGGCGAATGAGCAGTTCTTC
TRBD2,TRBV20-1,TRBJ2-1,-,CSAERGTTYNEQFF,TGCAGTGCCGAGCGGGGTACCACCTACAATGAGCAGTTCTTC
-,TRBV6-6,TRBJ1-2,few,CASRGGENYGYTF,TGTGCCAGCAGGGGAGGGGAAAACTATGGCTACACCTTC
TRBD2,TRBV6-5,TRBJ2-7,few,CASGRGGIYEQYF,TGTGCCAGCGGCCGGGGGGGGATCTACGAGCAGTACTTC
-,TRBV7-9,TRBJ2-2,many,CASSLDGGIVTGELFF,TGTGCCAGCAGCTTAGACGGCGGAATTGTGACCGGGGAGCTGTTTTTT
-,TRBV4-1,TRBJ2-2,-,CASSAVRGDWGTGELFF,TGCGCCAGCAGCGCGGTGCGGGGAGATTGGGGCACCGGGGAGCTGTTTTTT
-,TRBV7-3,TRBJ2-1,few,CASSPQGVANNEQFF,TGTGCCAGCAGCCCCCAAGGGGTCGCAAACAATGAGCAGTTCTTC
TRBD1,TRBV20-1,TRBJ2-5,few,CSATDRGETQYF,TGCAGTGCTACCGACAGGGGTGAAACCCAGTACTTC
-,TRBV29-1,TRBJ2-3,few,CSITGYVTDTQYF,TGCAGCATAACAGGGTATGTGACAGATACGCAGTATTTT
-,TRBV15,TRBJ1-6,-,CATSRDPHDGVPSPLHF,TGTGCCACCAGCAGAGATCCTCACGACGGAGTCCCTTCACCCCTCCACTTT
-,TRBV28,TRBJ2-2,-,CASTIRATGELFF,TGTGCCAGCACCATTAGGGCCACCGGGGAGCTGTTTTTT
-,TRBV7-2,TRBJ2-1,few,CASRPSGYNEQFF,TGTGCCAGCAGACCATCAGGGTACAATGAGCAGTTCTTC
TRBD2,TRBV7-2,TRBJ2-2,few,CASSLVLAQNTGELFF,TGTGCCAGCAGCTTAGTACTAGCGCAAAACACCGGGGAGCTGTTTTTT
-,TRBV7-9,TRBJ2-3,few,CASMFPADTQYF,TGTGCCAGCATGTTTCCCGCAGATACGCAGTATTTT
TRBD2,TRBV6-5,TRBJ2-5,-,CASQLAGQETQYF,TGTGCCAGCCAGCTAGCGGGGCAAGAGACCCAGTACTTC
TRBD1,TRBV12-3/TRBV12-4,TRBJ1-1,-,CASKQGENTEAFF,TGTGCCAGCAAGCAGGGGGAGAACACTGAAGCTTTCTTT
TRBD2,TRBV20-1,TRBJ2-1,few,CSARDRGSGGPYNEQFF,TGCAGTGCTAGAGATAGGGGTAGCGGGGGCCCCTACAATGAGCAGTTCTTC
TRBD1,TRBV7-2,TRBJ2-3,few,CASSKRQGVGDTQYF,TGTGCCAGCAGCAAGAGACAGGGGGTCGGAGATACGCAGTATTTT
TRBD2,TRBV6-5,TRBJ2-7,many,CASSLSGGLSSYEQYF,TGTGCCAGCAGCCTCAGCGGGGGGCTTAGCTCCTACGAGCAGTACTTC